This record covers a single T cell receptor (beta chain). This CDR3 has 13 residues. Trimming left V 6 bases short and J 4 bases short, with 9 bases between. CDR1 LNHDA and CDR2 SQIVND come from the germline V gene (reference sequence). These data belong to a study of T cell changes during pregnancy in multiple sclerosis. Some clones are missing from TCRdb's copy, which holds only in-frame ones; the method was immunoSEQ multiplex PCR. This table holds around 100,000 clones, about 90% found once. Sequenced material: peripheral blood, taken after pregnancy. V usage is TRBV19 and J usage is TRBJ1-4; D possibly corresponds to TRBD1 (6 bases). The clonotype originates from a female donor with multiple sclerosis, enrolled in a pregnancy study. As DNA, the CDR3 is TGTGCCAGTAGGGACAGAATTAATGAAAAACTGTTTTTT. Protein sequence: CASRDRINEKLFF.